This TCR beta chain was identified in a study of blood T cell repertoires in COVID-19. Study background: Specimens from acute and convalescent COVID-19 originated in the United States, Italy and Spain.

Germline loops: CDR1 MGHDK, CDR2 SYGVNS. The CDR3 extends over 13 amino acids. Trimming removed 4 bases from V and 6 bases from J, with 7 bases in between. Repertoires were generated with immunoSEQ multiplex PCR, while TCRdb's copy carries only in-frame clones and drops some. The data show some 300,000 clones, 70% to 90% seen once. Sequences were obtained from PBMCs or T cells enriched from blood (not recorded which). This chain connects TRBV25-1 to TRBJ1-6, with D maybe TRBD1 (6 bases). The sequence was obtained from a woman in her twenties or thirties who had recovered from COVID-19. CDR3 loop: CASSGGGNSPLHF. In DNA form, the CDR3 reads TGTGCCAGCAGTGGAGGGGGTAATTCACCCCTCCACTTT.